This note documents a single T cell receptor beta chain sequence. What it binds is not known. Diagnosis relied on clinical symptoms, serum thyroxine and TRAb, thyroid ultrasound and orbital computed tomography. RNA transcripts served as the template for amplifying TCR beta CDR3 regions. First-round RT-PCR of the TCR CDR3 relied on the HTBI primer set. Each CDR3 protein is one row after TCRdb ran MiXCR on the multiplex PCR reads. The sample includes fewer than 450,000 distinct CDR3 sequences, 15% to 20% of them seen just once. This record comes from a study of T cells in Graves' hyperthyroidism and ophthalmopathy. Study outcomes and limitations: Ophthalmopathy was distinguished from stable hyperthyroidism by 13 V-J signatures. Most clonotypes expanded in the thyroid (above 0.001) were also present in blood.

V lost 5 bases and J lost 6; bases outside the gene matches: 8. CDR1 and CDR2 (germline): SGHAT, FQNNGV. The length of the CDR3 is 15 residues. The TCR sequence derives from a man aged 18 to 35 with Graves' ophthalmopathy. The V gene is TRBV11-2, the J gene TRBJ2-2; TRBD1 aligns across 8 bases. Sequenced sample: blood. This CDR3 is CASSARTGKAGELFF. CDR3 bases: TGTGCCAGCAGCGCCCGGACAGGGAAGGCCGGGGAGCTGTTTTTT.